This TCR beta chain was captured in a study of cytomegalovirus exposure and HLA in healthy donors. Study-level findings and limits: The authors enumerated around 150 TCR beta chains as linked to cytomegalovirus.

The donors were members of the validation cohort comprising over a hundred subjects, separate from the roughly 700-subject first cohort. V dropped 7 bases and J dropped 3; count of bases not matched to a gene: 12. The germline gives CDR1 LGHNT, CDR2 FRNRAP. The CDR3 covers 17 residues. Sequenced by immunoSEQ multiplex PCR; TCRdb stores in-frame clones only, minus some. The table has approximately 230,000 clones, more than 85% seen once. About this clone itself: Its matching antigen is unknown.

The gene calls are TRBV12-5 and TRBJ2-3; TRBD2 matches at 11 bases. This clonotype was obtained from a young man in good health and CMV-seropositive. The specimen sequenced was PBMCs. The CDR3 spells CASALLLAGAPTDTQYF. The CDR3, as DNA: TGTGCTAGTGCCCTCCTACTAGCGGGAGCGCCAACAGATACGCAGTATTTT.